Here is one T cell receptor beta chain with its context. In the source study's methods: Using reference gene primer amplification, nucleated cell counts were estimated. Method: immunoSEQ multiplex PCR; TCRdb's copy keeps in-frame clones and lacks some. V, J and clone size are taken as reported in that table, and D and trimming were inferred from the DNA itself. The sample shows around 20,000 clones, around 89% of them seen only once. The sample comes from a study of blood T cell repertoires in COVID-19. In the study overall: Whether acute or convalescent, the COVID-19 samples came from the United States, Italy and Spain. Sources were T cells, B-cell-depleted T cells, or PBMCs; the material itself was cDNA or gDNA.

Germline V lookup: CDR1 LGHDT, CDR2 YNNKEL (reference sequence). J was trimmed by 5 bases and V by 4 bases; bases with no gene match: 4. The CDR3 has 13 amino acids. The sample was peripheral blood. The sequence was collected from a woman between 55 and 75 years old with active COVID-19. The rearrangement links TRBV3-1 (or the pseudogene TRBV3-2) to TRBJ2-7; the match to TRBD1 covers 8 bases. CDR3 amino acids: CASSPQGAHEQYF. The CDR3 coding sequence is TGTGCCAGCAGCCCGCAGGGGGCCCACGAGCAGTACTTC.